This TCR beta chain was profiled in a study of T cell changes during pregnancy in multiple sclerosis. V lost 7 bases, J lost 0 bases, and 15 bases lay in between. Germline V CDR1 and CDR2: LNHDA, SQIVND (reference sequence). The CDR3 contains 15 residues. Assay: immunoSEQ multiplex PCR; the TCRdb copy retains only in-frame clones and omits some. The table has about 38,000 clones, more than 75% seen once; the top ten hold 5.5% to 7.5%. The gene calls are TRBV19 and TRBJ1-2; D not resolved. The sequence was obtained from a female donor with multiple sclerosis, enrolled in a pregnancy study. The sample here was CD8+ T cells from peripheral blood mononuclear cells, taken in the third trimester of pregnancy. CDR3 in DNA: TGTGCCAGTACCCCAGCGGACGGAGCTAACTATGGCTACACCTTC. Translated: CASTPADGANYGYTF.